The rows below give T cell receptor beta chains drawn from one sample of a study of T cells in Graves' hyperthyroidism and ophthalmopathy. From the multiplex PCR reads, TCRdb called clonotypes with MiXCR, one entry per CDR3 protein. In the table there are 45,000 to 55,000 distinct CDR3 sequences, approximately 53% of which are singletons. Sequences were obtained from peripheral blood or thyroid tissue (not recorded which). The receptors originated from a man in his late teens or twenties with Graves' hyperthyroidism. Each CDR3 is given with its conserved first and last residue. Fields, in order: J gene, D gene, V gene, clone size, CDR3 DNA, CDR3 protein. The D gene is left open where the match is weak. The size entry is marked missing in some rows and otherwise reads once, few, many or a size class.

TRBJ1-1 | NA | TRBV6-5 | few | TGTGCCAGCCTTACTTGGACGGTGAACACTGAAGCTTTCTTT | CASLTWTVNTEAFF
TRBJ2-3 | TRBD2 | TRBV15 | many | TGTGCCACCAGCCAGTTGGCGGCGGGAGGCACAGATACGCAGTATTTT | CATSQLAAGGTDTQYF
TRBJ1-2 | NA | TRBV11-2 | many | TGTGCCAGCAGCTTAGGTTATAACAGGGCGACTAACTATGGCTACACCTTC | CASSLGYNRATNYGYTF
TRBJ1-2 | NA | TRBV7-9 | NA | TGTGCCAGCAGCAATGAGGGGCCTGGCTACACCTTC | CASSNEGPGYTF
TRBJ1-2 | TRBD1 | TRBV7-9 | many | TGTGCCAGCAGCCTAAATCGACAGGGACGGGGCTACACCTTC | CASSLNRQGRGYTF
TRBJ1-2 | NA | TRBV15 | few | TGTGCCACCAGCAGCCGAAGGGTCGACTATGGCTACACTTTC | CATSSRRVDYGYTF
TRBJ2-7 | NA | TRBV10-1 | NA | TGCGCCAGCAGTGAAAAGGGGAACCCCTACGAGCAGTACTTC | CASSEKGNPYEQYF
TRBJ2-3 | TRBD1 | TRBV7-8 | many | TGTGCCAGCAGCCGGGCGACAGGGGGGGAGGGTACGCAGTATTTT | CASSRATGGEGTQYF
TRBJ2-5 | TRBD1 | TRBV24-1 | few | TGTGCCACCAGCCCATTCCCGACAGGGCGTAGAGAGACCCAGTACTTC | CATSPFPTGRRETQYF
TRBJ2-5 | NA | TRBV29-1 | NA | TGCAGCGTTGCGTTGGGGGGAGAGCTAACCGGGGAGTACTTC | CSVALGGELTGEYF
TRBJ2-5 | TRBD1 | TRBV7-6 | many | TGTGCCAGCAGCCCCTGGACAGGGGGCTTGAAGACCCAGTACTTC | CASSPWTGGLKTQYF
TRBJ2-5 | TRBD1 | TRBV29-1 | NA | TGCAGCGTTGCGAGGCAGGGGGCGACCCAGTACTTC | CSVARQGATQYF
TRBJ1-1 | TRBD1 | TRBV19 | many | TGTGCCAGTAGTGGGACAGGGAGGAACACTGAAGCTTTCTTT | CASSGTGRNTEAFF
TRBJ2-5 | TRBD2 | TRBV6-6 | many | TGTGCCAGCTTCAGCGGGAGGGCTCAAGAGACCCAGTACTTC | CASFSGRAQETQYF
TRBJ2-3 | TRBD2 | TRBV7-3 | few | TGTGCCAGCAGCTCGAGGACTAGCGGGGGACGCACAGATACGCAGTATTTT | CASSSRTSGGRTDTQYF
TRBJ1-2 | NA | TRBV28 | many | TGTGCCAGCAGGGTTGATCCTAACTATGGCTACACCTTC | CASRVDPNYGYTF
TRBJ2-7 | TRBD1 | TRBV20-1 | NA | TGCAGTGCTAGTACAGGGGGACGTCCAGGACCTGACTACGAGCAGTACTTC | CSASTGGRPGPDYEQYF
TRBJ2-5 | TRBD2 | TRBV7-2 | many | TGTGCCAGCAACCTAGCGGGGCAAGAGACCCAGTACTTC | CASNLAGQETQYF
TRBJ2-2 | NA | TRBV12-3/TRBV12-4 | many | TGTGCCAGCAGTTTTTCCCCGAGGCAGGGAGACACCGGGGAGCTGTTTTTT | CASSFSPRQGDTGELFF
TRBJ1-2 | TRBD1 | TRBV9 | NA | TGTGCCAGCAGCAAAACAACGACAGGGAAGTATGGCTACACCTTC | CASSKTTTGKYGYTF
TRBJ2-5 | TRBD1 | TRBV7-8 | NA | TGTGCCAGCACCAGACAGGGTGGGGACACCGGGGAGTACTTC | CASTRQGGDTGEYF
TRBJ1-4 | TRBD1 | TRBV28 | many | TGTGCCAGCAGTCCTGACAGGGAGAGAGAAAAACTGTTTTTT | CASSPDREREKLFF
TRBJ2-7 | NA | TRBV11-2 | NA | TGTGCCAGCAGCTTAACCTCCGTCTACGAGCAGTACTTC | CASSLTSVYEQYF
TRBJ2-2 | NA | TRBV15 | NA | TGTGCCACCAGCAGAGATAGAGGAGTTGACAGGCGCACCGGGGAGCTGTTTTTT | CATSRDRGVDRRTGELFF
TRBJ1-5 | NA | TRBV12-3/TRBV12-4 | many | TGTGCCAGCAGTATCCGGGGTTCGGTGGGAAATCAGCCCCAGCATTTT | CASSIRGSVGNQPQHF
TRBJ2-5 | TRBD1 | TRBV19 | few | TGTGCCAGTAGTAAAACCGGGACAGGGACGCAAGAGACCCAGTACTTC | CASSKTGTGTQETQYF
TRBJ1-1 | NA | TRBV7-2 | NA | TGTGCCAGCAGCTTATTACGTAGACAGTACGGGTTAGCTTTCTTT | CASSLLRRQYGLAFF
TRBJ2-7 | TRBD1 | TRBV10-2 | NA | TGCGCCAGCAGTTGGACAGGGGCGATTCGCTACGAGCAGTACTTC | CASSWTGAIRYEQYF
TRBJ2-7 | NA | TRBV5-1 | once | TGCGCCAGCAGCTTGGACTGGAGCCGCTACGAGCAGTACTTC | CASSLDWSRYEQYF
TRBJ1-2 | TRBD1 | TRBV2 | NA | TGTGCCAGCAGATCACAGGGACAGACTTCTTATGGCTACACCTTC | CASRSQGQTSYGYTF
TRBJ1-6 | NA | TRBV27 | many | TGTGCCAGCAGTTATATAACCCGACACCGCCTAAATTCACCCCTCCACTTT | CASSYITRHRLNSPLHF
TRBJ1-1 | TRBD1 | TRBV20-1 | once | TGCAGTGCTAGATATCAGGGGGACACTGAAGCTTTCTTT | CSARYQGDTEAFF
TRBJ2-5 | NA | TRBV12-3/TRBV12-4 | once | TGTGCCAGCAGTCTCCACAGGGCCGGAGAAGAGACCCAGTACTTC | CASSLHRAGEETQYF
TRBJ2-2 | NA | TRBV7-9 | NA | TGTGCCAGCAGCTTGGCCGTGGGAGTAGGGACCGGGGAGCTGTTTTTT | CASSLAVGVGTGELFF
TRBJ1-2 | NA | TRBV15 | NA | TGTGCCACCAGCACGGGACTCCAGGGCTACACCTTC | CATSTGLQGYTF
TRBJ1-1 | NA | TRBV15 | NA | TGTGCCGCCAGCAGCCAGGACAGAGGAGGGGCTGAAGCTTTCTTT | CAASSQDRGGAEAFF
TRBJ1-2 | NA | TRBV9 | medium-sized | TGTGCCAGCAGCGTAGCGGGGTATGGCTACACCTTC | CASSVAGYGYTF
TRBJ2-5 | NA | TRBV20-1 | many | TGCAGTGCCAGGCCCACGGCAGAGACCCAGTACTTC | CSARPTAETQYF
TRBJ1-3 | TRBD1 | TRBV7-2 | NA | TGTGCCAGCAGCTACAGGGGGCAGGGGGCTGGAAACACCATATATTTT | CASSYRGQGAGNTIYF
TRBJ1-1 | TRBD1 | TRBV9 | NA | TGTGCCAGCAGCGCAGGGGGGGGGGAGTCTGAAGTTTTCTTT | CASSAGGGESEVFF
TRBJ1-2 | TRBD1 | TRBV20-1 | NA | TGCAGTGCTAGATCTGGGACAGGGGCTAGGGGCTACACCTTC | CSARSGTGARGYTF
TRBJ2-2 | TRBD1 | TRBV9 | NA | TGTGCCAGCAGCGTAACTACAGGGGGCCCCGGGGAGCTGTTTTTT | CASSVTTGGPGELFF
TRBJ2-7 | NA | TRBV5-1 | many | TGCGCCAGCAGCTTGGCCGAACAGGGCACCTCCTACGAGCAGTACTTC | CASSLAEQGTSYEQYF
TRBJ2-3 | TRBD1 | TRBV28 | few | TGTGCCAGCAGAAGACAGGGCCCTAGCACAGATACGCAGTATTTT | CASRRQGPSTDTQYF
TRBJ2-5 | NA | TRBV24-1 | NA | TGTGCCACCAGTGACCAAGGGAAATTGCGGGATCCGGTTCCGTCGCAAGAGACCCAGTACTTC | CATSDQGKLRDPVPSQETQYF
TRBJ2-7 | TRBD1 | TRBV6-5 | once | TGTGCCAGCACCGGGACAGGGTCCTACGAGCAGTACTTC | CASTGTGSYEQYF
TRBJ2-2 | NA | TRBV10-2 | many | TGCGCCAGCACCTTGGACCAGGGCGGGACCGGGGAGCTGTTTTTT | CASTLDQGGTGELFF
TRBJ2-2 | TRBD1 | TRBV7-7 | NA | TGTGCTAGCAGCCGGACAGGGGGCACCGGGGAGCTGTTTTTT | CASSRTGGTGELFF
TRBJ2-7 | NA | TRBV20-1 | many | TGCAGTGCTAGGAGTTGGGGGGCCGCGTACGAGCAGTACTTC | CSARSWGAAYEQYF
TRBJ2-7 | TRBD2 | TRBV20-1 | NA | TGCAGTGCTTATTCCGGGACTAGCGGGAGTAGTGGGCAGTACTTC | CSAYSGTSGSSGQYF